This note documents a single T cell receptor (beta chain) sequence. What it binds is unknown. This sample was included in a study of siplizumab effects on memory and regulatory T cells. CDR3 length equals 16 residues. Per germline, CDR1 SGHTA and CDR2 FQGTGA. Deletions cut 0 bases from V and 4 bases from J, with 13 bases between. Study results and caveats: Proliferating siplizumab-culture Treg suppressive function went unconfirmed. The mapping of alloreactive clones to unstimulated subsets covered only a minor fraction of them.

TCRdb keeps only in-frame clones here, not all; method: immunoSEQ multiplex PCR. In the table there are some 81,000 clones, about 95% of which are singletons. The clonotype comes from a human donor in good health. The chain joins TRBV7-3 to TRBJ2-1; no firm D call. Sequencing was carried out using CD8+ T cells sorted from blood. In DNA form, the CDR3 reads TGTGCCAGCAGCTTAACGGCCCCCTCAATATACAATGAGCAGTTCTTC. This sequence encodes CASSLTAPSIYNEQFF.